A selection of T cell receptor beta chains follows, all from one sample in a study of CD8+ T cells in alopecia areata. The assay was immunoSEQ multiplex PCR, and TCRdb's table has in-frame clones only and misses some. The sample gives roughly 210,000 clones, roughly two fifths of which show up once; over 2% is in the top ten. The sample consisted of CD4+ T cells sorted from blood, taken at approximately week 36, from a patient treated with tofacitinib. These receptors all stem from a human donor with alopecia areata. Each CDR3 is given with its conserved first and last residue. A D gene is named only where the DNA matches it firmly. Size is stated for part of the rows, as once, few or many counts, or as a class when the clone is expanded.

d_call j_call v_call clone_size cdr3_aa cdr3_nt
NA TRBJ2-2 TRBV30 NA CAWRAGIDNTGELFF TGTGCCTGGAGGGCGGGGATTGATAACACCGGGGAGCTGTTTTTT
TRBD1 TRBJ2-7 TRBV29-1 NA CSAKTGGQEQYF TGCAGCGCCAAGACAGGGGGCCAAGAGCAGTACTTC
TRBD2 TRBJ2-5 TRBV5-8 NA CASSPRLQLAGQETQYF TGTGCCAGCAGCCCGCGATTACAACTAGCGGGCCAAGAGACCCAGTACTTC
NA TRBJ2-7 TRBV7-9 NA CASSLAQGTNKYF TGTGCCAGCAGCTTAGCTCAGGGGACTAACAAGTACTTC
TRBD2 TRBJ2-5 TRBV15 once CATSRFLAGGQETQYF TGTGCCACCAGCAGATTTTTAGCGGGAGGACAAGAGACCCAGTACTTC
TRBD2 TRBJ2-1 TRBV4-3 few CASSQRLAVFYNEQFF TGCGCCAGCAGCCAAAGACTAGCGGTATTTTACAATGAGCAGTTCTTC
TRBD2 TRBJ2-1 TRBV30 NA CAWSTGLAVNEQFF TGTGCCTGGAGTACCGGACTAGCGGTGAATGAGCAGTTCTTC
NA TRBJ1-1 TRBV19 few CASSIDRNTEAFF TGTGCCAGTAGTATAGATCGGAACACTGAAGCTTTCTTT
NA TRBJ2-7 TRBV15 NA CATSRVPGVDPEQYF TGTGCCACCAGCAGAGTTCCAGGAGTGGATCCCGAGCAGTACTTC
NA TRBJ1-1 TRBV28 many CASRVGGAMNTEAFF TGTGCCAGCAGGGTGGGAGGGGCCATGAACACTGAAGCTTTCTTT
NA TRBJ2-5 TRBV18 NA CASSPGVPETQYF TGTGCCAGCTCACCAGGGGTTCCAGAGACCCAGTACTTC
NA TRBJ1-4 TRBV29-1 once CSVRTGLIATNEKLFF TGCAGCGTTCGTACGGGACTCATTGCAACTAATGAAAAACTGTTTTTT
NA TRBJ1-2 TRBV7-2 many CASSLRTYGYTF TGTGCCAGCAGCCTAAGGACCTATGGCTACACCTTC
NA TRBJ1-5 TRBV4-1 few CASSQDQAGIRQPQHF TGCGCCAGCAGCCAAGATCAAGCAGGGATCCGCCAGCCCCAGCATTTT
NA TRBJ2-1 TRBV28 NA CASSFLAIRAHNEQFF TGTGCCAGCAGTTTCCTAGCGATAAGAGCCCACAATGAGCAGTTCTTC
NA TRBJ2-1 TRBV11-2 NA CASSLGVTSYNEQFF TGTGCCAGCAGCTTAGGAGTGACTAGCTACAATGAGCAGTTCTTC
NA TRBJ2-7 TRBV30 NA CAWKNKVHSEQYF TGTGCCTGGAAGAATAAGGTCCACTCCGAGCAGTACTTC
NA TRBJ2-5 TRBV5-1 few CASSLQDGETQYF TGCGCCAGCAGCTTGCAGGACGGGGAGACCCAGTACTTC
NA TRBJ1-2 TRBV29-1 few CSVDPGGNYGYTF TGCAGCGTTGATCCTGGGGGTAACTATGGCTACACCTTC
TRBD1 TRBJ2-4 TRBV15 NA CATSLRMGQGGNIQYF TGTGCCACCAGCCTTCGAATGGGACAGGGGGGAAACATTCAGTACTTC
NA TRBJ2-2 TRBV4-2 NA CASSRAGIGGELFF TGTGCCAGCAGCCGTGCGGGGATCGGCGGGGAGCTGTTTTTT
NA TRBJ2-4 TRBV5-4 NA CASRERLDGGNIQYF TGTGCCAGCAGGGAGCGACTAGACGGGGGAAACATTCAGTACTTC
NA TRBJ2-2 TRBV28 few CASSLSTGELFF TGTGCCAGCAGTTTGAGTACCGGGGAGCTGTTTTTT